This TCR beta chain was retrieved from a study of control samples from healthy donors and cancer patients. Using immunoSEQ multiplex PCR, the repertoire was profiled, and TCRdb retains in-frame clones only, with some absent. The top ten hold around 3.4% of the sample, which has more than 100,000 clones, more than 70% seen once. Germline CDR1 is LNHDA and CDR2 is SQIVND (reference sequence). The CDR3 loop spans 14 amino acids. Trimming cost V 7 bases and J 0 bases, with 7 bases left between them. This receptor was taken from a middle-aged man in good health. Specimen: blood. The rearrangement uses TRBV19 and TRBJ2-6; tentatively, D is TRBD1 (5 bases). CDR3 region: CASTDSSGANVLTF. The CDR3 coding sequence is TGTGCCAGTACCGACAGCTCTGGGGCCAACGTCCTGACTTTC.